A selection of T cell receptor beta chains follows, all from one sample in a study of T cells after yellow fever vaccination. TCRdb itself ran the 5' RACE reads through MiXCR, one entry per CDR3 protein. The sample lists approximately 70,000 distinct CDR3 sequences; more than 5.5% were seen once. This specimen was CD8+ T cells sorted from PBMCs, taken approximately 11 days after the first yellow fever vaccination. The receptor set was obtained from a man between 18 and 35 years old who received the YFV17D yellow fever vaccine. The CDR3 runs from the conserved cysteine through the conserved F or W. Fields, in order: CDR3 protein, CDR3 DNA, clone size, J gene, V gene, D gene. The D gene is left open where the match is weak. Not every row has a clone size; where given, it reads once, few, many or a size class.

CASSRTSSTDTQYF	TGTGCCAGCAGCCGCACTAGTAGCACAGATACGCAGTATTTT	NA	TRBJ2-3	TRBV28	NA
CAWSLGGDISTDTQYF	TGTGCCTGGAGTCTGGGCGGGGACATTAGCACAGATACGCAGTATTTT	NA	TRBJ2-3	TRBV30	NA
CASSLAHRISGNTIYF	TGTGCCAGCAGCTTAGCCCACAGGATCTCTGGAAACACCATATATTTT	few	TRBJ1-3	TRBV7-9	NA
CASSPPWGNEQFF	TGTGCCAGTAGCCCTCCTTGGGGGAATGAGCAGTTCTTC	NA	TRBJ2-1	TRBV11-2	NA
CASSLAAGRNEQFF	TGTGCCAGCAGCTTAGCGGCAGGGAGGAATGAGCAGTTCTTC	NA	TRBJ2-1	TRBV7-2	NA
CASSQPQAGPAGEQFF	TGCGCCAGCAGCCAACCACAAGCGGGGCCCGCGGGTGAGCAGTTCTTC	many	TRBJ2-1	TRBV4-1	TRBD2
CASNRLAGGPEQFF	TGCGCCAGCAACCGACTAGCGGGGGGGCCTGAGCAGTTCTTC	many	TRBJ2-1	TRBV4-1	TRBD2
CASSWGQGDEQYF	TGTGCCAGCAGCTGGGGACAGGGAGACGAGCAGTACTTC	many	TRBJ2-7	TRBV7-3	TRBD1
CASTLSPSVAGTYEQYF	TGTGCCAGCACCCTTTCCCCCTCGGTCGCGGGGACCTACGAGCAGTACTTC	few	TRBJ2-7	TRBV6-1	NA
CASSIGSGGVYNEQFF	TGTGCCAGTAGTATCGGTAGCGGGGGGGTGTACAATGAGCAGTTCTTC	NA	TRBJ2-1	TRBV19	TRBD2
CASSRAFRRIVGARMNTGELFF	TGTGCCAGCAGTCGAGCTTTTAGACGGATTGTCGGGGCCCGAATGAACACCGGGGAGCTGTTTTTT	few	TRBJ2-2	TRBV6-4	NA
CASSHEGTGYTGELFF	TGCGCCAGCAGCCATGAAGGGACAGGTTACACCGGGGAGCTGTTTTTT	many	TRBJ2-2	TRBV4-1	TRBD1
CASSLRSSGNQPQHF	TGCGCCAGCAGCTTGAGGAGTAGTGGCAATCAGCCCCAGCATTTT	many	TRBJ1-5	TRBV5-1	NA
CASSGSGTNEAFF	TGTGCCAGCAGCGGCTCCGGGACAAACGAAGCTTTCTTT	NA	TRBJ1-1	TRBV7-9	NA
CASGLGQGTRELFF	TGTGCTAGTGGTTTGGGGCAGGGAACCCGGGAGCTGTTTTTT	many	TRBJ2-2	TRBV12-5	NA
CAWRGWDVSNYGYTF	TGTGCCTGGAGGGGCTGGGACGTCTCCAACTATGGCTACACCTTC	few	TRBJ1-2	TRBV30	NA
CASSADRGLSYNEQFF	TGTGCCAGCAGTGCGGACAGGGGGCTGTCCTACAATGAGCAGTTCTTC	NA	TRBJ2-1	TRBV12-3/TRBV12-4	TRBD1